This T cell receptor (beta chain) is drawn from a study of CD8 T cells in Susac syndrome. At the level of the study: Blood was drawn from Susac syndrome patients while they were therapy-naive, on corticosteroids, or on intravenous immunoglobulin alone. Study outcomes and limitations: Clonal expansion of Susac CD8+ cells peaked in TEMRA cells, and it also peaked in active patients.

The CDR3 loop spans 12 amino acids. Trimming left V 4 bases short and J 3 bases short, with 7 bases between. Germline loops: CDR1 MDHEN, CDR2 SYDVKM. With random hexamers, reverse transcription was performed on roughly 0.5 to 1 ug of RNA. TCRdb used MiXCR to reprocess the immunoSEQ multiplex PCR reads, holding one entry per CDR3 protein. This table has about 190,000 distinct CDR3 sequences, around 93% appearing once. In regard to this clonotype: Its specificity is not known.

The TCR sequence derives from a human donor with Susac syndrome. The sequenced sample consisted of CD8+ T cells from PBMCs. The rearrangement uses TRBV28 and TRBJ2-7; D not resolved. The CDR3 spells CASSSNIYEQYF. CDR3 coding DNA: TGTGCCAGCAGTTCAAACATCTACGAGCAGTACTTC.